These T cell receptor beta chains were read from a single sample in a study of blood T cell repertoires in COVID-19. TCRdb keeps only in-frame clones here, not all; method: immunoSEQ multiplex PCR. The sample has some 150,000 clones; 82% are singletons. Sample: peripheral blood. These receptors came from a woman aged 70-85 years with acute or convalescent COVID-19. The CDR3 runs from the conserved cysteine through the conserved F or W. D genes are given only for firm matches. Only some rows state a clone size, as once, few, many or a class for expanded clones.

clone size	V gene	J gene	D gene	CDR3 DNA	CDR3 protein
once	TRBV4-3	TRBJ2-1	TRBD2	TGCGCCAGCAGCCGGGGACTAGCGACTACAGATGAGCAGTTCTTC	CASSRGLATTDEQFF
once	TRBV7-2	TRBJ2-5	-	TGTGCCAGCAGCTTAGGACTACACCAAGAGACCCAGTACTTC	CASSLGLHQETQYF
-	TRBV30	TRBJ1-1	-	TGTGCCTGGAGCCCCCACACGGGGACTGAAGCTTTCTTT	CAWSPHTGTEAFF
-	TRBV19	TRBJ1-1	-	TGTGCCAGTAGTGTTACGGGCGGGACTGAAGCTTTCTTT	CASSVTGGTEAFF
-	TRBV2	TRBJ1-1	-	TGTGCCAGCAGTGGGCAGGGAAACACTGAAGCTTTCTTT	CASSGQGNTEAFF
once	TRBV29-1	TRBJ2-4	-	TGCAGCGTTGTAGTAGCCAAAAACATTCAGTACTTC	CSVVVAKNIQYF
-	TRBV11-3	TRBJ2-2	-	TGTGCCAGCAGCCAGGTCGCAGGGAGGCAAAGCACCGGGGAGCTGTTTTTT	CASSQVAGRQSTGELFF
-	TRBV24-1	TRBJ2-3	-	TGTGCCACCAGTGATGCGACTAGGACCGGCACAGATACGCAGTATTTT	CATSDATRTGTDTQYF
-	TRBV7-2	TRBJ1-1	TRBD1	TGTGCCAGCAGCCCCACAGGGGTGATGGCTGAAGCTTTCTTT	CASSPTGVMAEAFF
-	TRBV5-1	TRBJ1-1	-	TGCGCCAGCAGCTATGGCAGGTCAATAAGGAACACTGAAGCTTTCTTT	CASSYGRSIRNTEAFF
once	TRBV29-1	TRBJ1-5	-	TGCAGCGTTGAACGGCGGGGAGGTGGCAATCAGCCCCAGCATTTT	CSVERRGGGNQPQHF
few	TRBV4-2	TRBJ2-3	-	TGTGCCAGCAGCCAATTACAGGGTAGCACAGATACGCAGTATTTT	CASSQLQGSTDTQYF
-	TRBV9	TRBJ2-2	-	TGTGCCAGCAGCGTAGAAAGAGGAGTAACCGGGGAGCTGTTTTTT	CASSVERGVTGELFF
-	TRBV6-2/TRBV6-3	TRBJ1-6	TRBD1	TGTGCCAGCAGTTACGAAACAGGGGATAGTTCACCCCTCCACTTT	CASSYETGDSSPLHF
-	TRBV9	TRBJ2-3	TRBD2	TGTGCCAGCAGCGTAGCGCGGGGGGTCCCCACAGATACGCAGTATTTT	CASSVARGVPTDTQYF
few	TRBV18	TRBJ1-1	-	TGTGCCAGCTCCCCCCTACGAGAAAGTGAAGCTTTCTTT	CASSPLRESEAFF
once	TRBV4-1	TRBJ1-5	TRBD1	TGCGCCAGCAGCCAAGATAGTAGACAGGGGGGCAGACAGCCCCAGCATTTT	CASSQDSRQGGRQPQHF
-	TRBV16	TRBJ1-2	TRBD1	TGTGCCAGCAGCCAATCGTACTCCTCAGGGGGCCTCTATGGCTACACCTTC	CASSQSYSSGGLYGYTF
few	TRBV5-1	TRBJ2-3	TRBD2	TGCGCCAGCGCCACTACTAGCGGAGGGGATACGCAGTATTTT	CASATTSGGDTQYF
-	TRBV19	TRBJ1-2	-	TGTGCCAGTAGCCGGACAGCGCTTTTCTATGGCTACACCTTC	CASSRTALFYGYTF
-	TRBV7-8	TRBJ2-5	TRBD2	TGTGCCAGCAGCCCCACAAGGACTAGCGGGAGACAGACCCAGTACTTC	CASSPTRTSGRQTQYF
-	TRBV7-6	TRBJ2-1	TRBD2	TGTGCCAGCAGCTTAGTTAGCGGGAGTAGGTTGAATGAGCAGTTCTTC	CASSLVSGSRLNEQFF
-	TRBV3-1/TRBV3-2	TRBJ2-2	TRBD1	TGTGCCAGCAGCCACTGGGACAGGAACACCGGGGAGCTGTTTTTT	CASSHWDRNTGELFF
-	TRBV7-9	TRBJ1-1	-	TGTGCCAGCGGCAGACAGGTTAGCTTCGGCACTGAAGCTTTCTTT	CASGRQVSFGTEAFF
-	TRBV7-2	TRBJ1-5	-	TGTGCCAGCAGCCCCTCTCGGCCTGGAGACAATCAGCCCCAGCATTTT	CASSPSRPGDNQPQHF
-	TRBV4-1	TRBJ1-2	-	TGCGCCAGCAGCCAAGAAATGGCTGATAACTATGGCTACACCTTC	CASSQEMADNYGYTF
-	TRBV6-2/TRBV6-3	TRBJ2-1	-	TGTGCCAGCAGTTACTGGAGGGGGGGAATCAATGAGCAGTTCTTC	CASSYWRGGINEQFF
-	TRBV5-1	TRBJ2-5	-	TGCGCCAGCAGCACCCGACAGAACAGCCCAGAGACCCAGTACTTC	CASSTRQNSPETQYF
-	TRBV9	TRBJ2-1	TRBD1	TGTGCCAGCTCCCCAGGGGGGGGACAGGGAATCGGTTCCTACAATGAGCAGTTCTTC	CASSPGGGQGIGSYNEQFF
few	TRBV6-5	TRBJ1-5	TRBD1	TGTGCCAGCAGTTATCAGGGGGACGGGGTCCAGCCCCAGCATTTT	CASSYQGDGVQPQHF
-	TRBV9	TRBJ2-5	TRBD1	TGTGCCAGCAGCGCCCTGGACAGGTTGGCCCAAGAGACCCAGTACTTC	CASSALDRLAQETQYF